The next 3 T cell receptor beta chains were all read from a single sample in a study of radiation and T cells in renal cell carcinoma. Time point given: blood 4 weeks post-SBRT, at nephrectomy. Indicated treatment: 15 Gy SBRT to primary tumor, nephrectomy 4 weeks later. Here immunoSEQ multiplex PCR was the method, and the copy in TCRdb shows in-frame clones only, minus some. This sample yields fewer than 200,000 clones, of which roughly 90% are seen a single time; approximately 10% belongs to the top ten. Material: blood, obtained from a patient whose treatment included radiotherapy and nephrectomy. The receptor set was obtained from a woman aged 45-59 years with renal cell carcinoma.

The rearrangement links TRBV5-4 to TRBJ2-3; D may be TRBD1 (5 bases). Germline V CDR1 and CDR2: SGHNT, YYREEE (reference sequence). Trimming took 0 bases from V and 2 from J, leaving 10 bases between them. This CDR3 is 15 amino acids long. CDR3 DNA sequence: TGTGCCAGCAGCTTGGATGGGGCTACCACAGATACGCAGTATTTT. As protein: CASSLDGATTDTQYF. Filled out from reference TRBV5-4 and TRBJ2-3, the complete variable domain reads ETGVTQSPTHLIKTRGQQVTLRCSSQSGHNTVSWYQQALGQGPQFIFQYYREEENGRGNFPPRFSGLQFPNYSSELNVNALELDDSALYLCASSLDGATTDTQYFGPGTRLTVL.

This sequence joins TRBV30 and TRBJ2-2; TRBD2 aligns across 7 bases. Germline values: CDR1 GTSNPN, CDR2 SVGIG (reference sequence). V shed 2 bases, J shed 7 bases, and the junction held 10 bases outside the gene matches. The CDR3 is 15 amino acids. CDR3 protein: CAWSSGPSGLGELFF. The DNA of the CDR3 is TGTGCCTGGAGTTCCGGACCTAGCGGTCTCGGGGAGCTGTTTTTT.

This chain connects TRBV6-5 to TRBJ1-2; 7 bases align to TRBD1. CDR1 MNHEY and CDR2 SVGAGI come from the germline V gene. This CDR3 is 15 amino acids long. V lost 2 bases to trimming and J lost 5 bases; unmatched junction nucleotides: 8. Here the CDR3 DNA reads TGTGCCAGCAGTTACCGATCAACAGGGGCATATGGCTACACCTTC. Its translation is CASSYRSTGAYGYTF.